This record looks at one T cell receptor beta chain sequence and its context. Survey-level resolution applied to immunoSEQ assay v3.0. The repertoire was sequenced with immunoSEQ multiplex PCR; TCRdb's copy has only in-frame clones and lacks some. The sample includes 30,000 to 40,000 clones, roughly 85% of them seen just once. The record originates from a study of long-term antiretroviral therapy in people with HIV. This CDR3 region has 15 residues. Germline lookup yields CDR1 SGHNT and CDR2 YYREEE (reference sequence). V lost 1 base, J lost 3 bases, and 11 bases lay in between. The specimen was unsorted PBMCs, collected 0.4 years before starting antiretroviral therapy. The clonotype originates from a man aged 18 to 29 with HIV. The V gene is TRBV5-4, the J gene TRBJ1-5; no reliable D call. CDR3 loop: CASSLWGRNNQPQHF. The CDR3 DNA reads as TGTGCCAGCAGCTTGTGGGGTCGGAACAATCAGCCCCAGCATTTT.